There are a few counts of the clone carrying this TCR beta chain. The target antigen is unknown. One entry per CDR3 protein, called by TCRdb with MiXCR from the RT-PCR reads. The sample holds around 530,000 distinct CDR3 sequences; roughly 10% are singletons and the top ten take roughly a tenth. The sample is drawn from a study of response to subunit inactivated influenza vaccine. General study points: That few new T cells are recruited by each seasonal influenza vaccination was the authors' suggestion.

Sequenced here: PBMCs from blood, sampled on the day of vaccination. This sequence was found in a man in his fifties or sixties who received an inactivated influenza vaccine.

The CDR3 spells CASSGEVYSGNTIYF. CDR3 nucleotide sequence: TGTGCCAGCAGCGGGGAAGTCTACTCTGGAAACACCATATATTTT. The chain recombines TRBV7-9 with TRBJ1-3; D is uncertain. Trimming left V 5 bases short and J 0 bases short, with 11 bases between. The CDR3 sequence is 15 residues long. Looked up from germline, CDR1 is SEHNR and CDR2 is FQNEAQ (reference sequence).